Sequencing of this TCR beta chain was carried out in a study of beta chain features in type 1 diabetes. Germline-derived CDR1 and CDR2 are KGHSH and LQKENI. V shed 4 bases and J 5 bases; nucleotides not matched to a gene: 7. There are 14 residues in the CDR3. This clone was recorded a few times. The whole isolated RNA underwent reverse transcription, so sequencing captured expressed TCRB transcripts. Sequencing used immunoSEQ multiplex PCR; TCRdb keeps in-frame clones, though not all of them. The sample has roughly 140,000 clones, under 9.5% seen once. The sequence was obtained from a man aged 18 to 30 in good health. Sequenced material: central memory CD4+ T cells from blood. The chain employs TRBV18 and TRBJ2-5; 7 nucleotides align to TRBD1. CDR3 bases: TGTGCCAGCTCACGGACAGGAAAAGGGGAGACCCAGTACTTC. This gives the protein CASSRTGKGETQYF.